A single sample gave rise to the 21 T cell receptor beta chains below, sequenced in a study of T cells in Graves' hyperthyroidism and ophthalmopathy. RNA transcripts provided the source from which TCR beta CDR3 regions were amplified. The primer set for the first-round RT-PCR of the TCR CDR3 was HTBI. TCRdb redid the calling of the multiplex PCR reads with MiXCR, one entry per CDR3 protein. The sample yields about 130,000 distinct CDR3 sequences, 22% seen once. Sequencing was done on a sample of blood. These receptors were taken from a woman between 45 and 60 years old with Graves' hyperthyroidism that later progressed to Graves' ophthalmopathy.

This clonotype was counted ten times or more. The chain's CDR3 is CASSLGGRVYGYTF. For the CDR3, the DNA is TGTGCCAGCAGCTTAGGAGGCAGGGTCTATGGCTACACCTTC. The chain has TRBV7-8 and TRBJ1-2; D is perhaps TRBD1 (5 bases). CDR1 is SGHVS, CDR2 FQNEAQ, per germline. This CDR3 contains 14 residues. The V gene lost 1 base and the J gene lost 4 bases, with 10 bases spanning the gap.

As regards this clonotype: Possible read error: a much larger clone is one base away. The chain joins TRBV6-1 to TRBJ2-3; TRBD2 agrees at 10 bases. The germline CDR1 and CDR2 sequences are MNHNS and SASEGT. The CDR3 loop spans 18 amino acids. The CDR3 spells CASSEGASGRAYTDTRYF. As DNA, the CDR3 is TGTGCCAGCAGTGAAGGGGCTAGCGGGAGAGCCTACACAGATACGCGGTATTTT.

This clonotype occurred a few times. This chain uses TRBV28 with TRBJ1-5, with a weak D call TRBD1 (6 bases). V lost 6 bases and J lost 5, with 17 bases in between. Germline CDR1 reads MDHEN; CDR2 reads SYDVKM. The length of the CDR3 is 15 residues. CDR3 residues: CASSQEGDRDQPQHF. For the CDR3, the DNA is TGTGCCAGCAGCCAAGAGGGGGATCGGGATCAGCCCCAGCATTTT.

At least ten counts were recorded for this clonotype. The chain couples TRBV12-3 or TRBV12-4 to TRBJ1-5; weak D call: TRBD1 (5 bases). V was pared by 2 bases and J by 3 bases, with 17 bases between. The length of the CDR3 is 17 residues. This chain's CDR3 is CASSLRGFGTLNQPQHF. The CDR3 coding sequence is TGTGCCAGCAGTTTACGGGGGTTCGGTACCCTCAATCAGCCCCAGCATTTT.

The chain combines TRBV30 with TRBJ2-6; TRBD2 matches at 7 bases. The CDR3 loop spans 13 amino acids. V shed 5 bases and J 4 bases; nucleotides not matched to a gene: 2. CDR1 and CDR2 (germline): GTSNPN, SVGIG (reference sequence). The CDR3 nucleotides are TGTGCCTGGGCGGGGGTCGGGGCCAACGTCCTGACTTTC. Its protein is CAWAGVGANVLTF.

This clonotype was seen ten or more times. The rearrangement uses TRBV6-1 and TRBJ2-7; D not certain. The V gene's germline CDR1 is MNHNS and CDR2 SASEGT. V lost 2 bases, J lost 4 bases, and 12 bases lay in between. This CDR3 region has 14 residues. CDR3 protein: CASSEYPWAYEQYF. CDR3 coding DNA: TGTGCCAGCAGTGAATATCCTTGGGCGTACGAGCAGTACTTC.

This clonotype has a handful of counts. V is TRBV5-5 and J is TRBJ2-7; 7 nucleotides match TRBD2. Germline V gives CDR1 SGHKS, CDR2 YYEKEE (reference sequence). The CDR3 runs 16 residues. Trimming removed 2 bases from V and 2 bases from J; junction bases left unmatched: 10. This CDR3 is CASSFGRGSTPYEQYF. The CDR3 DNA sequence: TGTGCCAGCAGCTTCGGGCGGGGGTCCACCCCCTACGAGCAGTACTTC.

The sample holds many counts of this clonotype. The chain links TRBV2 to TRBJ1-5; perhaps TRBD1 as D (6 bases). Germline values: CDR1 SNHLY, CDR2 FYNNEI. V was trimmed by 6 bases and J by 5 bases, leaving 11 bases between them. This CDR3 contains 13 residues. The CDR3 sequence is CASRGEGDQPQHF. In DNA form, the CDR3 reads TGTGCCAGCAGGGGGGAGGGGGATCAGCCCCAGCATTTT.

CDR3 residues: CARSPSSGIINEQFF. The CDR3 nucleotides are TGTGCCAGGAGCCCATCTAGCGGGATAATCAATGAGCAGTTCTTC. The chain recombines TRBV7-3 with TRBJ2-1; 9 nucleotides agree with TRBD2. The germline V gene has CDR1 SGHTA and CDR2 FQGTGA. V was pared by 9 bases and J by 6 bases, with 12 bases of the junction left unmatched. The length of the CDR3 is 15 residues.

Comments on this clonotype: This may arise from a read error, as a much more abundant clone is one base away. This chain connects TRBV2 to TRBJ2-2; D may be TRBD2 (6 bases). Germline values: CDR1 SNHLY, CDR2 FYNNEI. The length of the CDR3 is 15 residues. In nucleotides, the CDR3 is TGTGCCAGCAGTTTGGGCGGGGTGAACACCGGGGGGCTGTTTTTT. It encodes CASSLGGVNTGGLFF.

This clonotype was counted between two and nine times. V gene TRBV7-6 combines with J gene TRBJ2-7, with a weak D call TRBD2 (5 bases). Germline V gene data show CDR1 as SGHVS and CDR2 as FNYEAQ. Trimming took 2 bases from V and 6 from J, leaving 17 bases between them. The CDR3 totals 15 residues. This chain's CDR3 is CASSLIGLSRGEQYF. In nucleotides, the CDR3 is TGTGCCAGCAGCTTAATTGGGTTAAGTCGGGGCGAGCAGTACTTC. The whole variable domain, remainder taken from reference TRBV7-6 and TRBJ2-7, is GAGVSQSPRYKVTKRGQDVALRCDPISGHVSLYWYRQALGQGPEFLTYFNYEAQQDKSGLPNDRFSAERPEGSISTLTIQRTEQRDSAMYRCASSLIGLSRGEQYFGPGTRLTVT.

V is TRBV5-1 and J is TRBJ2-2; tentatively, D is TRBD1 (6 bases). CDR1 SGHRS and CDR2 YFSETQ come from the germline V gene. Trimming removed 10 bases at V and 4 bases at J, with 20 bases between. The CDR3 extends over 15 amino acids. Written as DNA, the CDR3 is TGCGCCGTCCACGTGGGGGCTCAGGGCACCGGGGAGCTGTTTTTT. Amino acids: CAVHVGAQGTGELFF.

This clonotype was seen at least ten times. The V gene is TRBV3-1, the J gene TRBJ2-1; D perhaps matches TRBD2 (6 bases). Trimming pared 0 bases from V and 7 bases from J, leaving 16 bases between. This CDR3 comprises 16 residues. Germline V gene lookup returns CDR1 LGHDT and CDR2 YNNKEL (reference sequence). CDR3 coding DNA: TGTGCCAGCAGCCAAGATGGAGGCGGGATGTTAAATGAGCAGTTCTTC. This codes for CASSQDGGGMLNEQFF.

V gene TRBV3-1 combines with J gene TRBJ2-1; TRBD2 aligns across 9 bases. V gave up 8 bases and J gave up 6 bases; unmatched junction bases: 8. There are 14 residues in the CDR3. CDR1 and CDR2 from the germline V gene are LGHDT and YNNKEL (reference sequence). CDR3 residues: CASPGAGGPNEQFF. DNA of the CDR3: TGTGCCAGCCCAGGGGCGGGAGGGCCCAATGAGCAGTTCTTC.

This clonotype was detected ten times or more. The chain carries TRBV6-1 and TRBJ2-7, with D perhaps matching TRBD1 (6 bases). V lost 5 bases to trimming and J lost 0 bases, with 11 bases between them. In germline, CDR1 is MNHNS, CDR2 SASEGT. The CDR3 has 14 residues. The CDR3 DNA follows: TGTGCCAGCAGTTTGATGACAGGCTCCTACGAGCAGTACTTC. Amino acids: CASSLMTGSYEQYF.

In this sample, this clonotype turned up many times. It may be a read error: a sequence one base away is much more abundant. The chain employs TRBV28 and TRBJ1-1; possible D gene TRBD1, 5 bases. The V gene lost 6 bases and the J gene lost 4 bases, with 24 bases spanning the gap. Looked up from germline, CDR1 is MDHEN and CDR2 is SYDVKM. The CDR3 covers 17 residues. The CDR3: CASRRQPWGRMSTEAFF. In DNA form, the CDR3 reads TGTGCCAGCAGACGACAACCCTGGGGACGGATGAGCACTGAAGCTTTCTTT.

To note about this clonotype: A much larger clone sits a single nucleotide away, making a read error possible. The genes are TRBV29-1 and TRBJ2-5; 11 bases map to TRBD1. The germline CDR1 and CDR2 sequences are SQVTM and ANQGSEA. V lost 6 bases and J lost 5; bases outside the gene matches: 8. The CDR3 totals 14 residues. This CDR3 is CSVGWTGGRETQYF. DNA for the CDR3: TGCAGCGTGGGGTGGACAGGGGGCCGGGAGACCCAGTACTTC.

This clonotype has only a few counts. The J gene is TRBJ2-2, the V gene TRBV19; tentatively, D is TRBD1 (6 bases). Per the germline V gene, CDR1 is LNHDA and CDR2 is SQIVND (reference sequence). The CDR3 extends over 15 amino acids. V was pared by 0 bases and J by 4 bases, with 9 bases between. The CDR3 coding sequence is TGTGCCAGTAGTATAGAGCAGGGGTCCACCGGGGAGCTGTTTTTT. Amino acids: CASSIEQGSTGELFF.

Comment on this clonotype: This may be a read error, as it is one base from a much larger clone. The chain has TRBV27 and TRBJ1-2; 8 bases agree with TRBD1. CDR1 and CDR2 from the germline V gene are MNHEY and SMNVEV (reference sequence). V was clipped by 5 bases and J by 4 bases; unmatched bases: 6. The CDR3 is 14 residues long. In nucleotides, the CDR3 is TGTGCCAGCAGTCTACGACAGGGGCTCTATGGCTACACCTTC. The encoded protein is CASSLRQGLYGYTF.

The chain links TRBV2 to TRBJ2-2, with D perhaps TRBD2 (7 bases). The V gene's germline CDR1 is SNHLY and CDR2 FYNNEI. This CDR3 is built from 18 residues. The V and J ends lost 6 bases and 2 bases respectively, with 22 bases between them. DNA of the CDR3: TGTGCCAGCAGCTCGTTAGGGGGGGGCCGACAAAACACCGGGGAGCTGTTTTTT. Translation: CASSSLGGGRQNTGELFF. The full variable domain, with the rest looked up from reference TRBV2 and TRBJ2-2, is EPEVTQTPSHQVTQMGQEVILRCVPISNHLYFYWYRQILGQKVEFLVSFYNNEISEKSEIFDDQFSVERPDGSNFTLKIRSTKLEDSAMYFCASSSLGGGRQNTGELFFGEGSRLTVL.

This clonotype was detected ten times or more. The chain couples TRBV12-3 or TRBV12-4 to TRBJ2-3, with 9 bases identical to TRBD1. This CDR3 has 14 residues. Trimming removed 6 bases from V and 4 bases from J; junction bases left unmatched: 5. The CDR3 loop is CASSQRQGADTQYF. As DNA, the CDR3 is TGTGCCAGCAGCCAGCGACAGGGGGCAGATACGCAGTATTTT.